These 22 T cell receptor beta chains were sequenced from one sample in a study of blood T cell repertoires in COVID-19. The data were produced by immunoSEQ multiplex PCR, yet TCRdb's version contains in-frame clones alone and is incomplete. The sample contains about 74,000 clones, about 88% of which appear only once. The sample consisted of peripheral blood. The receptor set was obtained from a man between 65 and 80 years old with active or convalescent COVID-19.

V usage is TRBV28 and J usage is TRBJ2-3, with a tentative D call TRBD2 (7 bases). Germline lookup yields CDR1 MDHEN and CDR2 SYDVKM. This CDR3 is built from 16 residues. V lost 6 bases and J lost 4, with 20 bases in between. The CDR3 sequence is CASSPLRGRGPDTQYF. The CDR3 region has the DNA TGTGCCAGCAGCCCCTTGAGGGGGAGGGGACCAGATACGCAGTATTTT.

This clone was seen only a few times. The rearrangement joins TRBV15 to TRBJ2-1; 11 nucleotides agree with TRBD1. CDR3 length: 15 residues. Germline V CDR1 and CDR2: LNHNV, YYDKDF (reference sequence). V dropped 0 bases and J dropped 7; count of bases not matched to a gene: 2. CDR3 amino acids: CATSREDRGRNEQFF. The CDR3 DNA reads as TGTGCCACCAGCAGAGAGGACAGGGGGCGGAATGAGCAGTTCTTC. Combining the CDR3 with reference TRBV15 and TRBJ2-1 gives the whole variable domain DAMVIQNPRYQVTQFGKPVTLSCSQTLNHNVMYWYQQKSSQAPKLLFHYYDKDFNNEADTPDNFQSRRPNTSFCFLDIRSPGLGDTAMYLCATSREDRGRNEQFFGPGTRLTVL.

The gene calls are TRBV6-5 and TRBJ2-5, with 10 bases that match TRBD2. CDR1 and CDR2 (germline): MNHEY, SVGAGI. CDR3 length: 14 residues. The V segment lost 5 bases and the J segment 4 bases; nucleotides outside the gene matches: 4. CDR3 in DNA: TGTGCCAGCAGTAGGGGACTAGCGCGAGAGACCCAGTACTTC. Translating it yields CASSRGLARETQYF.

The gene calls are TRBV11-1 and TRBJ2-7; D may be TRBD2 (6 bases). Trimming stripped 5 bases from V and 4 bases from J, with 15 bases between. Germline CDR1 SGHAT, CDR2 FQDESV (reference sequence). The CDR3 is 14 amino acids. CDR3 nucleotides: TGTGCCAGCAGCCCCGGCGGGGTAGAATACGAGCAGTACTTC. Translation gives CASSPGGVEYEQYF.

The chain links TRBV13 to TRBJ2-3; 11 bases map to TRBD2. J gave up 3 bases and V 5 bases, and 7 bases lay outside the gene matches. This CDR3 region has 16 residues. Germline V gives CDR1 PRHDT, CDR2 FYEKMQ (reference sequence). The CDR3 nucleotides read TGTGCCAGCAGCCGACCGACTAGCGGGGTTACAGATACGCAGTATTTT. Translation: CASSRPTSGVTDTQYF.

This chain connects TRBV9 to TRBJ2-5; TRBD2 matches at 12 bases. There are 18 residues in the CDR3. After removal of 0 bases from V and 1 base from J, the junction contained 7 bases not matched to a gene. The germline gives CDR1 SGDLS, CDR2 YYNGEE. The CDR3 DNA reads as TGTGCCAGCAGCGTAGCCACTAGCGGGGGGTACCTCCAAGAGACCCAGTACTTC. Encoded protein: CASSVATSGGYLQETQYF.

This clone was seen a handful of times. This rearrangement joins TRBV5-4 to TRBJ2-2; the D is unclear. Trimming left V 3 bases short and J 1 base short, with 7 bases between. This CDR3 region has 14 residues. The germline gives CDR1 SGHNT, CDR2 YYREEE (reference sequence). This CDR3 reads CASSSTQNTGELFF. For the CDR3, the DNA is TGTGCCAGCAGCTCGACACAGAACACCGGGGAGCTGTTTTTT.

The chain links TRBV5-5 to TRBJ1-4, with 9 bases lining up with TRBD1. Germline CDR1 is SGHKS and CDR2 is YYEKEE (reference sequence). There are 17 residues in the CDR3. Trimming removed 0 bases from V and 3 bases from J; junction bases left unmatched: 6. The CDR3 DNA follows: TGTGCCAGCAGCTTGGTCGGGACAGGGACCTCTAATGAAAAACTGTTTTTT. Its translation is CASSLVGTGTSNEKLFF.

The CDR3 nucleotides are TGTGCCAGCAGCTTGTCGGCGGGAACCGCACAGAATACGCAGTATTTT. Translation: CASSLSAGTAQNTQYF. The V and J genes are TRBV5-4 and TRBJ2-3; D possibly corresponds to TRBD2 (6 bases). V was cut by 1 base and J by 7 bases, with 19 bases left in between. The length of the CDR3 is 16 residues. CDR1 is SGHNT and CDR2 is YYREEE in the germline V gene (reference sequence).

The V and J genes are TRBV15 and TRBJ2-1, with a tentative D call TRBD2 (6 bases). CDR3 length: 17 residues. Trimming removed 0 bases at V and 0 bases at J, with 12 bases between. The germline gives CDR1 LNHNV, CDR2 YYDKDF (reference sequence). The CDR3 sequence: CATSRDRGASSYNEQFF. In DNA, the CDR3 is TGTGCCACCAGCAGAGATCGCGGGGCGAGCTCCTACAATGAGCAGTTCTTC.

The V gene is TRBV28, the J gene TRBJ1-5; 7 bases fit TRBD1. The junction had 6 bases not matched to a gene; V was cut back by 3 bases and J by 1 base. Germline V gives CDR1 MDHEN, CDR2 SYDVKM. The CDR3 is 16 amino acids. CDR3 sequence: CASSLPGTASNQPQHF. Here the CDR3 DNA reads TGTGCCAGCAGTTTGCCCGGGACAGCGAGCAATCAGCCCCAGCATTTT.

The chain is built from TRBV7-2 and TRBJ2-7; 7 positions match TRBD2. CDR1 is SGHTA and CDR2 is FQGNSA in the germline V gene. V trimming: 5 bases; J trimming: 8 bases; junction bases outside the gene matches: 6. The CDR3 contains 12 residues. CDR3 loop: CASSPPSGKQYF. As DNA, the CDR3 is TGTGCCAGCAGCCCCCCTAGCGGAAAGCAGTACTTC.

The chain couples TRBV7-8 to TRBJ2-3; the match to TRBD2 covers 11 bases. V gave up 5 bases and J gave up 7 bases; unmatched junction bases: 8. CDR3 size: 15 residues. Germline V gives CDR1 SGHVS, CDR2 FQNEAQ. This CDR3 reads CASSLTSGSMNTQYF. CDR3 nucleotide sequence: TGTGCCAGCAGCCTTACTAGCGGGAGTATGAATACGCAGTATTTT.

The CDR3 DNA sequence: TGTGCCACCAGCAGAGTTAGCGGGGGCCTCGGAAGCCAGTACTTC. Residues: CATSRVSGGLGSQYF. The chain recombines TRBV15 with TRBJ2-5; 9 positions agree with TRBD2. The trim removed 1 base at V and 10 bases at J, leaving 10 bases unmatched. Germline V gene sequence: CDR1 LNHNV, CDR2 YYDKDF (reference sequence). This CDR3 is built from 15 residues.

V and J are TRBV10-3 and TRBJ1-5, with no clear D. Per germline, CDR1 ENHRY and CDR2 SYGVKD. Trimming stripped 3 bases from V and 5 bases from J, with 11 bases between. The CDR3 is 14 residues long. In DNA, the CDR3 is TGTGCCATCAGTGACCTGGAGTTGGATCAGCCCCAGCATTTT. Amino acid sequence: CAISDLELDQPQHF.

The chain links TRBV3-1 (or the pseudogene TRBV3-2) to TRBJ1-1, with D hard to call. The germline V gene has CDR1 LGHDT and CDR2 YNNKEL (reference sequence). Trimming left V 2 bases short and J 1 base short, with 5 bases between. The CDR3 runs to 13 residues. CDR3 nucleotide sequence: TGTGCCAGCAGCCAAAGACAGAACACTGAAGCTTTCTTT. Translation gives CASSQRQNTEAFF.

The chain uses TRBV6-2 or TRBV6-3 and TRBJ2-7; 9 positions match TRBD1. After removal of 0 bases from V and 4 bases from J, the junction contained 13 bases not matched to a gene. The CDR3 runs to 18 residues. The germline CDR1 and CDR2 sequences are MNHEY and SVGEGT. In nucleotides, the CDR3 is TGTGCCAGCAGTTACTCGTTTCACCTCGCGGGACAGGGTTACGAGCAGTACTTC. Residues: CASSYSFHLAGQGYEQYF.

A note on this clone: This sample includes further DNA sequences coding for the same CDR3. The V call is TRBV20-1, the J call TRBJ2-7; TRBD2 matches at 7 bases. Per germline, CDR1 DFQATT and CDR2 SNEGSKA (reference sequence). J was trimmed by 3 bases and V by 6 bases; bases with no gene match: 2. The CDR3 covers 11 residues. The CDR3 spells CSAGGDYEQYF. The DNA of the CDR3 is TGCAGTGCGGGGGGGGACTACGAGCAGTACTTC.

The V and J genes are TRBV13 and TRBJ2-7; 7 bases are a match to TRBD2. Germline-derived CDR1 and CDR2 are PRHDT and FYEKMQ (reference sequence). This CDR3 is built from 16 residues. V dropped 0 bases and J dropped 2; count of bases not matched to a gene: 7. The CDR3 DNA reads TGTGCCAGCAGCTTAGGGGGGCGGGGGACCACCTACGAGCAGTACTTC. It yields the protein CASSLGGRGTTYEQYF.

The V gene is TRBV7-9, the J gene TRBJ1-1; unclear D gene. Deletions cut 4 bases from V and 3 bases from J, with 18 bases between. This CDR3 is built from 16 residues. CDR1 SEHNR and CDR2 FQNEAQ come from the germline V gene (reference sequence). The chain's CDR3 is CASSSDRRFRDTEAFF. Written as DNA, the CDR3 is TGTGCCAGCAGCTCGGATCGGAGGTTTAGGGACACTGAAGCTTTCTTT. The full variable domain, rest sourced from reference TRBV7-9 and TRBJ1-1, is DTGVSQNPRHKITKRGQNVTFRCDPISEHNRLYWYRQTLGQGPEFLTYFQNEAQLEKSRLLSDRFSAERPKGSFSTLEIQRTEQGDSAMYLCASSSDRRFRDTEAFFGQGTRLTVV.

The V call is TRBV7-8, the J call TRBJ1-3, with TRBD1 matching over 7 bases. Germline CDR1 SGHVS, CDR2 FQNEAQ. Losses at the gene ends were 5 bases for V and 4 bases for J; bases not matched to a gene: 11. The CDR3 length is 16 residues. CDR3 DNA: TGTGCCAGCAGCCCCATATTCCCGGGACAGGGAAACACCATATATTTT. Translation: CASSPIFPGQGNTIYF.

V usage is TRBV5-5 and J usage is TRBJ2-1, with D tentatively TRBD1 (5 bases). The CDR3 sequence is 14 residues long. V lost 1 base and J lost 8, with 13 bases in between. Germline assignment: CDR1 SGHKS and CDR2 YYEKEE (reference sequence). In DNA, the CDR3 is TGTGCCAGCAGCTTGCTTTCCAGGGCCGATGAGCAGTTCTTC. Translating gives CASSLLSRADEQFF.